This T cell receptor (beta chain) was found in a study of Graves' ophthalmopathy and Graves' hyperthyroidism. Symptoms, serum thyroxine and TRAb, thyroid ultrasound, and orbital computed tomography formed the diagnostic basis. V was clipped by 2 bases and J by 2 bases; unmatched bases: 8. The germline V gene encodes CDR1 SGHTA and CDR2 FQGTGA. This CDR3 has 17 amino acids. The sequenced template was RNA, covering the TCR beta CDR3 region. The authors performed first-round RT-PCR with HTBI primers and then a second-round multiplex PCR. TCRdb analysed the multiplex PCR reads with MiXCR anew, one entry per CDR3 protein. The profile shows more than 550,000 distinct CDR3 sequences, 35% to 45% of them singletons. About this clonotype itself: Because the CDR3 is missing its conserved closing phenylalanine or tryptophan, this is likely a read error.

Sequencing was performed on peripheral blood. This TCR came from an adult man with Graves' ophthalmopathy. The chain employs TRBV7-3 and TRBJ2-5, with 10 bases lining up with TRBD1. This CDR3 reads CASSLGTGASDQETQYC. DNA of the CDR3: TGTGCCAGCAGCTTAGGGACAGGGGCCTCGGATCAAGAGACCCAGTACTGC.